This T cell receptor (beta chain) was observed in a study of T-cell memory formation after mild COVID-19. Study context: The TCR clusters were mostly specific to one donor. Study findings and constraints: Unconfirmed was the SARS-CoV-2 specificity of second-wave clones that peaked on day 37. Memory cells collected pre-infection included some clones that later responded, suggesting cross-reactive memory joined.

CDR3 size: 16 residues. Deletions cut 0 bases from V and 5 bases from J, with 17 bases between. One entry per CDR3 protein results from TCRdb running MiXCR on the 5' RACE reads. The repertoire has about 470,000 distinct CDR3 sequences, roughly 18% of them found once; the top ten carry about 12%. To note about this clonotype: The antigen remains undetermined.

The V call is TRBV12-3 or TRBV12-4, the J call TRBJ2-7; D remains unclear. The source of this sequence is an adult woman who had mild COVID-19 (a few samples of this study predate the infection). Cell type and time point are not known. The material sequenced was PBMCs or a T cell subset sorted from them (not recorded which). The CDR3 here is CASSLADGSPQHEQYF. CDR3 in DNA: TGTGCCAGCAGTTTAGCGGATGGCAGTCCTCAGCACGAGCAGTACTTC.